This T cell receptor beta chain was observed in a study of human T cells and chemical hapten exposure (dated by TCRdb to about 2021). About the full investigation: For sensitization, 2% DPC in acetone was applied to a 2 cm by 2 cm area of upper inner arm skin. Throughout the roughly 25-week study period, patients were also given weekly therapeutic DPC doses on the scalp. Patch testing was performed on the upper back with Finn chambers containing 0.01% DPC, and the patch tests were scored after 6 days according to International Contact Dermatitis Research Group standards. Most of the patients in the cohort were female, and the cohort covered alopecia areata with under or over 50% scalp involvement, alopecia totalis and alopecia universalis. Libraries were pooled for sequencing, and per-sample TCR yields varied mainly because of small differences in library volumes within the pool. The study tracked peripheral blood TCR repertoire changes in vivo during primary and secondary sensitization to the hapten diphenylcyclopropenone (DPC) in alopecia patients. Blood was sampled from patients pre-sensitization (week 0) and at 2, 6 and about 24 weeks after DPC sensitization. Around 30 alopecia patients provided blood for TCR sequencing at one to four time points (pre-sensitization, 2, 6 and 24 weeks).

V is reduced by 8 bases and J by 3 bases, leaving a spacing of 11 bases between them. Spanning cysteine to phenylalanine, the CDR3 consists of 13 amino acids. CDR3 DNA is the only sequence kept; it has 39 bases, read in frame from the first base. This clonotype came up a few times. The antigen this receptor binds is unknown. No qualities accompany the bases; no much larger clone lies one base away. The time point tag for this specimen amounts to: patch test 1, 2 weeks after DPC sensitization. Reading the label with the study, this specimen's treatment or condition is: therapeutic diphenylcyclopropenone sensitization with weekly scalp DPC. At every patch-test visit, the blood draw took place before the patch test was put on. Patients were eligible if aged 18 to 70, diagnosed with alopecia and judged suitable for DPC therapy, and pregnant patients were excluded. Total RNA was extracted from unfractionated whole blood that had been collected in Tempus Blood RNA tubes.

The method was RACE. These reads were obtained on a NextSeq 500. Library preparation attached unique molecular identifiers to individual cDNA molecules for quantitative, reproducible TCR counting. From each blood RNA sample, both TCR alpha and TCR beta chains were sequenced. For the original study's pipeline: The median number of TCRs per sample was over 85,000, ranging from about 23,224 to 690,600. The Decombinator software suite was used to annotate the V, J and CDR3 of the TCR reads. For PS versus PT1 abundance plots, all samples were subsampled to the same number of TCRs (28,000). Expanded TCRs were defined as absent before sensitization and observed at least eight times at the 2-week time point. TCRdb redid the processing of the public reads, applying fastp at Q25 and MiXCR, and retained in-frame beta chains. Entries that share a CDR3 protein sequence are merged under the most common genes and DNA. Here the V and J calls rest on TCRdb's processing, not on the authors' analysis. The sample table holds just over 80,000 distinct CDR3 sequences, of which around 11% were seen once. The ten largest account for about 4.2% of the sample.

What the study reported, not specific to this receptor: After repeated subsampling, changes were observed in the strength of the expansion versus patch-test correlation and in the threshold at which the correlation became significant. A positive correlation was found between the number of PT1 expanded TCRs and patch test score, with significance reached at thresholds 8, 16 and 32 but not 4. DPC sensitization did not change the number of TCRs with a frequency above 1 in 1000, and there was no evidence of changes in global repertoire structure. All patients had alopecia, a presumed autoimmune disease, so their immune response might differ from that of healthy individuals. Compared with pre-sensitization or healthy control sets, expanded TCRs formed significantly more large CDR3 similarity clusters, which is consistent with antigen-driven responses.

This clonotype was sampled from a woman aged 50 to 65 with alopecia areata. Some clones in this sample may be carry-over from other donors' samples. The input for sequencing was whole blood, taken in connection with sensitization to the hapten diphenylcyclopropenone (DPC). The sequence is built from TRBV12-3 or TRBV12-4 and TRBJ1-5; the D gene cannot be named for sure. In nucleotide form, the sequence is TGTGCCAGCTCTTTACCCCCCAATCAGCCCCAGCATTTT. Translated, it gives CASSLPPNQPQHF.